This note documents a single T cell receptor (beta chain) sequence. No antigen is known for it. The record originates from a study of CD8 T cells in ankylosing spondylitis. General observations from the study: Characteristic of ankylosing spondylitis blood, it appeared, was a TCR beta motif comprising fewer than 10 highly homologous variants. Both synovial fluid and blood in reactive arthritis had previously been reported to carry some motif variants. Significant enrichment of disease-linked clones was reportedly seen in matched ankylosing spondylitis synovial fluid. In peripheral blood, disease-linked CD8+ clones occurred at relatively low frequencies.

Germline CDR1 and CDR2: MGHRA and YSYEKL. Trimming took 4 bases from V and 4 from J; bases not matched to a gene: 7. The CDR3 extends over 15 amino acids. It was by quantitative 5'-RACE with molecular barcodes that TCR beta libraries were made. From the 5' RACE reads, TCRdb called clonotypes with MiXCR, one entry per CDR3 protein. In the table there are a few hundred thousand distinct CDR3 sequences, about 16% of which are singletons. The material sequenced was blood, either unsorted or a sorted T cell fraction (not recorded which). J is TRBJ2-3 and V is TRBV4-1; 8 nucleotides line up with TRBD2. The TCR originated in a male donor with ankylosing spondylitis. CDR3 amino acids: CASSPLAGPSDTQYF. The CDR3 DNA is TGCGCCAGCAGCCCCTTAGCGGGGCCCTCAGATACGCAGTATTTT.